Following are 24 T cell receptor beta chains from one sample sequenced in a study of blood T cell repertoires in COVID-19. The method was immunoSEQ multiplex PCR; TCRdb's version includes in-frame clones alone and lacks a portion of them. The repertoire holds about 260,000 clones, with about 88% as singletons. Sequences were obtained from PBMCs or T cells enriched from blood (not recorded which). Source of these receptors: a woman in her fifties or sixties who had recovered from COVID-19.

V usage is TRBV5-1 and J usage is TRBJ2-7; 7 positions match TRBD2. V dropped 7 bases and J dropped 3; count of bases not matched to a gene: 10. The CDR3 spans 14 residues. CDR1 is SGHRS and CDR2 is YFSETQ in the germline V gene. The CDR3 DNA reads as TGCGCCAGCGGACGGGACTATGGTCACTACGAGCAGTACTTC. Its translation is CASGRDYGHYEQYF. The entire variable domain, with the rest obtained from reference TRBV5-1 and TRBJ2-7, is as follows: KAGVTQTPRYLIKTRGQQVTLSCSPISGHRSVSWYQQTPGQGLQFLFEYFSETQRNKGNFPGRFSGRQFSNSRSEMNVSTLELGDSALYLCASGRDYGHYEQYFGPGTRLTVT.

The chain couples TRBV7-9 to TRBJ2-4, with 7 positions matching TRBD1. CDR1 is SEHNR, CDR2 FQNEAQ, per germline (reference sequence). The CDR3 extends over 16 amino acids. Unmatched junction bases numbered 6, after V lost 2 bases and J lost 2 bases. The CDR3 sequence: CASSLTGTDPKNIQYF. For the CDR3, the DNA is TGTGCCAGCAGCTTAACGGGGACAGACCCCAAAAACATTCAGTACTTC.

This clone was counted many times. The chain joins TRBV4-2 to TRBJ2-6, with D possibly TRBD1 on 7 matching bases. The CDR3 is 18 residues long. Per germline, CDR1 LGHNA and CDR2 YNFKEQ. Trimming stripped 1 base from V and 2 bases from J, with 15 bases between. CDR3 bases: TGTGCCAGCAGCCAAGTCCAGGGGGGAGGCACTGGGGCCAACGTCCTGACTTTC. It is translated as CASSQVQGGGTGANVLTF.

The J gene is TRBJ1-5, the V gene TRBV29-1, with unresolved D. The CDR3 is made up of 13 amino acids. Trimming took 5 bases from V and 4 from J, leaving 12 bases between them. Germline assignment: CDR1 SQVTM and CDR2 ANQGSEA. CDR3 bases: TGCAGCGTTAAAGGGTCAGGAAATCAGCCCCAGCATTTT. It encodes CSVKGSGNQPQHF.

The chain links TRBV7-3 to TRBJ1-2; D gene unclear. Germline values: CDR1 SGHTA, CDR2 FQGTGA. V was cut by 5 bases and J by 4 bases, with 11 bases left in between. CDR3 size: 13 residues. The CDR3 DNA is TGTGCCAGCAGCCGACCGGGTGGCTATGGCTACACCTTC. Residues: CASSRPGGYGYTF. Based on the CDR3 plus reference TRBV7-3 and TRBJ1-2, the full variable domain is GAGVSQTPSNKVTEKGKYVELRCDPISGHTALYWYRQSLGQGPEFLIYFQGTGAADDSGLPNDRFFAVRPEGSVSTLKIQRTERGDSAVYLCASSRPGGYGYTFGSGTRLTVV.

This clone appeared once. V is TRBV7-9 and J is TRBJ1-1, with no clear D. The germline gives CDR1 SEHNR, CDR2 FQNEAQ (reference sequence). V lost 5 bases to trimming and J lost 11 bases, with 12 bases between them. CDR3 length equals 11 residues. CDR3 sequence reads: CASSPDSFAFF. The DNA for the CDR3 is TGTGCCAGCAGCCCCGACTCATTCGCTTTCTTT.

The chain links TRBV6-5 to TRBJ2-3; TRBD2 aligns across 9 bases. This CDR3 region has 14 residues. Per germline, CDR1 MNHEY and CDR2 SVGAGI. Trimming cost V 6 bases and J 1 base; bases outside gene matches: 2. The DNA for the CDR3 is TGTGCCAGCAGAGTAGCGGGGGGCACAGATACGCAGTATTTT. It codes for CASRVAGGTDTQYF.

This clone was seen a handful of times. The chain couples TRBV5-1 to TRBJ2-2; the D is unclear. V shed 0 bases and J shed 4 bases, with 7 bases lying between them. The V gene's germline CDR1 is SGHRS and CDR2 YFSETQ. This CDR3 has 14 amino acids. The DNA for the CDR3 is TGCGCCAGCAGCTTGGCCTTCTTCACCGGGGAGCTGTTTTTT. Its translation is CASSLAFFTGELFF.

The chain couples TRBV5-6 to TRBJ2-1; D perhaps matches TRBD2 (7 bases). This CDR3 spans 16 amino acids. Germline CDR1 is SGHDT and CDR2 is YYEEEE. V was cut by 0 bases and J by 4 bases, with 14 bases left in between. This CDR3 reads CASSLDRGAQYNEQFF. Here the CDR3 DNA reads TGTGCCAGCAGCTTGGACCGGGGGGCCCAATACAATGAGCAGTTCTTC.

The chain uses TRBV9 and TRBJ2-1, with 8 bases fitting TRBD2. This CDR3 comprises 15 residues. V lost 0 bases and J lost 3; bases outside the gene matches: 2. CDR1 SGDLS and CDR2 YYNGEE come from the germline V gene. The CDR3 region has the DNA TGTGCCAGCAGCGTAGCGGGAGGGGTCTACAATGAGCAGTTCTTC. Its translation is CASSVAGGVYNEQFF.

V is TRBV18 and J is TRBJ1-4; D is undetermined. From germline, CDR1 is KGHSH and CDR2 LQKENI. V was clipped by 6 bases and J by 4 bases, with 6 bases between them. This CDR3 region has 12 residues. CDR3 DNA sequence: TGTGCCAGCTCTCCTCTTAATGAAAAACTGTTTTTT. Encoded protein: CASSPLNEKLFF.

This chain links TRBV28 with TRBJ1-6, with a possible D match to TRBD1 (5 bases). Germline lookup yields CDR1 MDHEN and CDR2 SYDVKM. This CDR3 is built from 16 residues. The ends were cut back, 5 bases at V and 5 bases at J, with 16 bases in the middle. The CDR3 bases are TGTGCCAGCAGTCGGGGGGTAGGGCGAAATAATTCACCCCTCCACTTT. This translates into CASSRGVGRNNSPLHF.

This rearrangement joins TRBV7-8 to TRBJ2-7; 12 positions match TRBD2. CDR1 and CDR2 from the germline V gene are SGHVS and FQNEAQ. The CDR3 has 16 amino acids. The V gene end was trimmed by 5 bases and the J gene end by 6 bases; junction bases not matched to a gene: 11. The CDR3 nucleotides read TGTGCCAGCAGCACCGGACTAGCGGGAATCCCTACCGAGCAGTACTTC. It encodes CASSTGLAGIPTEQYF.

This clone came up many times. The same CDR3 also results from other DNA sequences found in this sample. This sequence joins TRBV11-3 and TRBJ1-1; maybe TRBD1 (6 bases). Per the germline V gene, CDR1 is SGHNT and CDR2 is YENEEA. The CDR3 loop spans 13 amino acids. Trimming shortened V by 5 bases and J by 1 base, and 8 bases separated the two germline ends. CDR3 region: CASSETGNTEAFF. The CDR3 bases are TGTGCCAGCAGCGAGACAGGGAACACTGAAGCTTTCTTT.

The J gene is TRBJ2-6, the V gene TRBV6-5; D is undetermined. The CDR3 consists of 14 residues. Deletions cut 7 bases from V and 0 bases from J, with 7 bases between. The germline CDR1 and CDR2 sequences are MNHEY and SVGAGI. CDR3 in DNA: TGTGCCAGCACCAGAGGCTCTGGGGCCAACGTCCTGACTTTC. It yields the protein CASTRGSGANVLTF.

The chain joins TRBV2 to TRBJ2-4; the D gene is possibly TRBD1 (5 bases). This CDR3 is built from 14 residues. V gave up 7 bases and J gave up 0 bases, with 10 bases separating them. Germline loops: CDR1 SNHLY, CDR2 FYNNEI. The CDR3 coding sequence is TGTGCCAGCAAGTGGGGCATAGCCAAAAACATTCAGTACTTC. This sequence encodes CASKWGIAKNIQYF.

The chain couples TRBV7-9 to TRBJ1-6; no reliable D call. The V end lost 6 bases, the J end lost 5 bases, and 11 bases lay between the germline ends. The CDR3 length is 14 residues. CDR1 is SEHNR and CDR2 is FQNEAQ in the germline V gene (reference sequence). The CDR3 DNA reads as TGTGCCAGCAGTCTAGACGTCAATAATTCACCCCTCCACTTT. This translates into CASSLDVNNSPLHF.

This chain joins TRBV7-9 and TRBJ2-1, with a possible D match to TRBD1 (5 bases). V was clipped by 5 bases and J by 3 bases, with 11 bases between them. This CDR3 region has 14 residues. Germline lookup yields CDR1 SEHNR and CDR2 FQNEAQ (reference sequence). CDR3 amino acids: CASSPPQGYNEQFF. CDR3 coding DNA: TGTGCCAGCAGCCCCCCCCAGGGCTACAATGAGCAGTTCTTC.

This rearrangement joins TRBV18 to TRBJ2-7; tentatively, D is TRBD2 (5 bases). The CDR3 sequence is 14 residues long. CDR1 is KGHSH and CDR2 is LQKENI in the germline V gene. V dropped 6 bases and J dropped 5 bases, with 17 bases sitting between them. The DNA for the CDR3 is TGTGCCAGCTCCCTTGACTATGTTCTCAACGAGCAGTACTTC. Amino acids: CASSLDYVLNEQYF.

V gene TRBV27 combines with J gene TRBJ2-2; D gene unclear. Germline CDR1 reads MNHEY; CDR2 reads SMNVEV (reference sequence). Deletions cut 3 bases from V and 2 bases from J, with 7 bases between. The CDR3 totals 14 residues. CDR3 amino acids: CASSLSGNTGELFF. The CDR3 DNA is TGTGCCAGCAGTTTGTCAGGCAACACCGGGGAGCTGTTTTTT.

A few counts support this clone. This CDR3 is CASSPDSDYGYTF. The CDR3 DNA sequence: TGCGCCAGCAGTCCGGACAGCGACTATGGCTACACCTTC. The gene calls are TRBV10-2 and TRBJ1-2, with D perhaps matching TRBD1 (6 bases). The CDR3 consists of 13 residues. Germline-derived CDR1 and CDR2 are WSHSY and SAAADI. V was shortened by 5 bases and J by 3 bases, with 10 bases between the two germline ends.

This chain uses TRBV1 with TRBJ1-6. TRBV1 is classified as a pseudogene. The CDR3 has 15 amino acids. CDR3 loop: CTSSRGGLVNSPLHF. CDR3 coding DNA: TGCACCAGCAGCCGGGGGGGTTTAGTTAATTCACCCCTCCACTTT.

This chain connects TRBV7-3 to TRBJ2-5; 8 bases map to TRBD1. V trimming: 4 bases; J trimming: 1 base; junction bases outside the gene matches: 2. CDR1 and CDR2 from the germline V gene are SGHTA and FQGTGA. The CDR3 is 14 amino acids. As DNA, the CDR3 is TGTGCCAGCAGCTACACAGGGGGCCAAGAGACCCAGTACTTC. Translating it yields CASSYTGGQETQYF.

As DNA, the CDR3 is TGTGCCGTCGGGACAGGGGGCACTGAAGCTTTCTTT. It yields the protein CAVGTGGTEAFF. The rearrangement links TRBV10-3 to TRBJ1-1, with 11 bases lining up with TRBD1. Germline V CDR1 and CDR2: ENHRY, SYGVKD. The CDR3 spans 12 residues. V shed 11 bases, J shed 4 bases, and the junction held 3 bases outside the gene matches.